This TCR beta chain was sequenced during a study of PD-L1 blockade in urothelial cancer. Turning to the study itself: When patients started atezolizumab at some point between 2013 and 2015, it was given at 1,200 mg intravenously every 3 weeks. Blood was analyzed 3 weeks (second dose) and 6 weeks after treatment start. Points from the study as a whole: Pretreatment TCR clonality in blood under the median foretold superior survival.

The germline CDR1 and CDR2 sequences are MNHNS and SASEGT. This CDR3 spans 14 amino acids. V gave up 2 bases and J gave up 6 bases, with 11 bases separating them. As for this clone: What it recognizes is unknown.

The repertoire was sequenced with immunoSEQ multiplex PCR; TCRdb's copy has only in-frame clones and lacks some. The sample contains about 52,000 clones, 60% to 85% of which appear only once. Sample: PBMCs, taken around atezolizumab (anti-PD-L1) treatment. The sequence was collected from a man between 70 and 80 years old with urothelial cancer. The V call is TRBV6-1, the J call TRBJ1-5, with D maybe TRBD1 (6 bases). The CDR3 is CASSERQASQPQHF. CDR3 coding DNA: TGTGCCAGCAGTGAAAGACAGGCCTCTCAGCCCCAGCATTTT.